The following is a T cell receptor beta chain sequence with its context. This clonotype was found a few times. Its antigen remains unidentified. No much larger clone is present one base from it, and per-base qualities are unavailable. This sample is part of a study of early T cells in non-severe SARS-CoV-2 infection listed by TCRdb under 2021. Background on the whole study: Because TCR sequencing was done on bulk RNA from unsorted whole blood, the alpha and beta chains could not be paired. The research as a whole found: VDJdb matching was skewed toward anti-spike CD8 responses, so virus-specific expansions were likely underestimated and private and CD4 specificities were missed.

To prepare the library, 5' RACE was applied. Reads for this sample came from a NextSeq 500. In the TCR library protocol, unique molecular identifiers were attached to individual cDNA molecules to correct for PCR bias and sequencing error. TCR alpha and beta chains were both sequenced, and the abundances of alpha and beta sequences in each sample were closely correlated with each other. The source study handled its data this way. Decombinator V4 was used to annotate the V gene, J gene and CDR3 of the TCR sequences. TCRs were defined as expanded if a significant change between any two time points was detected under a Poisson model with p below 0.0001. TCR abundances were normalised to the total number of TCRs sequenced per sample and expressed as counts per million. MAIT TCRs were defined by TRAV1-2 paired with TRAJ12, TRAJ20 or TRAJ33, and iNKT TCRs by TRAV10 paired with TRAJ18. VDJdb, accessed on 1 November 2021, was searched for TCRs annotated for CMV, EBV and SARS-CoV-2, and TCRs annotated for more than one antigen were excluded. The public reads were quality trimmed at Q25 with fastp and then assembled into clones with MiXCR by TCRdb, keeping productive beta chains. Rows with a matching CDR3 protein are joined into one entry that keeps the most common DNA and genes. V and J calls and clone size were set by TCRdb, not the authors. The sample table holds approximately 73,000 distinct CDR3 sequences, of which approximately 10% were seen once. 4% to 5% of the sample rests with the top ten.

This was a case-control study nested in a cohort of healthcare workers in London, UK, who had nasopharyngeal swab PCR tests and blood samples taken every week. Healthcare workers were recruited between 23 and 31 March 2020, during the week of the UK lockdown, and were followed weekly for up to about 16 weeks. The CDR3 spans 15 residues, from the cysteine through the phenylalanine. Of all the DNA, just the CDR3 is kept, 45 bases in frame from base 1. As encoded in the germline V gene (reference sequence), CDR1 is MNHEY while CDR2 is SMNVEV. Trimming takes 3 bases from V and 7 bases from J, and the germline ends sit 16 bases apart.

Sequenced input: whole blood. This chain joins TRBV27 to TRBJ2-4, with no confident D gene call. The origin of this receptor is an adult who was a healthcare worker with PCR-confirmed SARS-CoV-2 infection or an uninfected control (not recorded which). For the CDR3, the sequence is CASSFRNAPLNIQYF. In nucleotide form, the sequence is TGTGCCAGCAGTTTTCGAAACGCACCCCTTAACATTCAGTACTTC.